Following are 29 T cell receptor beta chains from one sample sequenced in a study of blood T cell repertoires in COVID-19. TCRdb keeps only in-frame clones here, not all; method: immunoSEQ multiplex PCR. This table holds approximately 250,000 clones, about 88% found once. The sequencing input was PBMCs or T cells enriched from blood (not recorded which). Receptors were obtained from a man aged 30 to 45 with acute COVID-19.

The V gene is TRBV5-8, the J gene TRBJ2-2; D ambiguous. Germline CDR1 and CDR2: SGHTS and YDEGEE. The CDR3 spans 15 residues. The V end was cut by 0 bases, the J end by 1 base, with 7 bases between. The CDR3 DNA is TGTGCCAGCAGCTTGGCTAGAGGGAACACCGGGGAGCTGTTTTTT. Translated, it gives CASSLARGNTGELFF.

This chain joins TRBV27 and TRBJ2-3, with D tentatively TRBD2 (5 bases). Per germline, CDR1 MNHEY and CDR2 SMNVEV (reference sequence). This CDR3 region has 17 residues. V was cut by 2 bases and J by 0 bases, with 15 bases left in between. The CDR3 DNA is TGTGCCAGCAGTTTACTCCCCCCAGCGGAGAGCACAGATACGCAGTATTTT. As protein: CASSLLPPAESTDTQYF.

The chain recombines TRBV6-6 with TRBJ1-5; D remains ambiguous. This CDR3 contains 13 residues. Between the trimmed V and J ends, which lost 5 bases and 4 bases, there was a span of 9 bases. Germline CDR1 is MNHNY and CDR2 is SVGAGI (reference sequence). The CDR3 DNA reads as TGTGCCAGCAGTCCCGACTGGAATCAGCCCCAGCATTTT. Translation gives CASSPDWNQPQHF.

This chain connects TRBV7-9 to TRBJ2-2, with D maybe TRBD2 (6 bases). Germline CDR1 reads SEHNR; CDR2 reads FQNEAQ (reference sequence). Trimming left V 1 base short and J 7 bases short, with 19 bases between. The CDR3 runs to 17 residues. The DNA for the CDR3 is TGTGCCAGCAGCTTAGTTTTTCACGGGAGCATCAGCGGGGAGCTGTTTTTT. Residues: CASSLVFHGSISGELFF.

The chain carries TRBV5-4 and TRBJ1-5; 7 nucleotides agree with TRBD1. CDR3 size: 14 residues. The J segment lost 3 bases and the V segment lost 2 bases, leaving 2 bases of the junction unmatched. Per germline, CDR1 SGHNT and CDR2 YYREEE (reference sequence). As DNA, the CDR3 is TGTGCCAGCAGCTTCGACAGGGACAATCAGCCCCAGCATTTT. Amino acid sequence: CASSFDRDNQPQHF.

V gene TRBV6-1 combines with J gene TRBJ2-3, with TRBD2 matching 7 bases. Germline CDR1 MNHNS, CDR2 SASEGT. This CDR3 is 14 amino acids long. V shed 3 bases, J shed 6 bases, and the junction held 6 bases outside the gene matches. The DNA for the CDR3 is TGTGCCAGCAGTGAGGGGGGGTTAATGGATACGCAGTATTTT. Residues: CASSEGGLMDTQYF.

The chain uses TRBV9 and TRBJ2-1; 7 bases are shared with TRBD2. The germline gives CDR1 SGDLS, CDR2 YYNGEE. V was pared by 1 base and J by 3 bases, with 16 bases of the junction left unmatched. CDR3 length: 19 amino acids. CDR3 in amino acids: CASSVTPPLGGSSYNEQFF. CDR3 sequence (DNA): TGTGCCAGCAGCGTAACCCCCCCCTTGGGCGGGAGTAGCTACAATGAGCAGTTCTTC.

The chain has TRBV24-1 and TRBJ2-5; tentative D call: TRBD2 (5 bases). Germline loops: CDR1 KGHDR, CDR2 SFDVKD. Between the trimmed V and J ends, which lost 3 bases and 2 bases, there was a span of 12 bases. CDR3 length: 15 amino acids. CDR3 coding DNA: TGTGCCACCAGTGATCATGGACTGACACAAGAGACCCAGTACTTC. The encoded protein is CATSDHGLTQETQYF.

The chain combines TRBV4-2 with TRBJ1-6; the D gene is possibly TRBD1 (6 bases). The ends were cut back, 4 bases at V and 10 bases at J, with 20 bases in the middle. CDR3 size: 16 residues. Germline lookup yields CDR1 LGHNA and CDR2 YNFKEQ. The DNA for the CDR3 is TGTGCCAGCAGCCCAGGGGACATCTACACTAAATCACCCCTCCACTTT. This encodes CASSPGDIYTKSPLHF.

DNA of the CDR3: TGTGCCAGTAGTCGTTTGGGAGAAATGAACACTGAAGCTTTCTTT. Its translation: CASSRLGEMNTEAFF. This sequence joins TRBV19 and TRBJ1-1; D is uncertain. The CDR3 length is 15 residues. Germline V gene lookup returns CDR1 LNHDA and CDR2 SQIVND (reference sequence). Trimming pared 5 bases from V and 0 bases from J, leaving 13 bases between. Complete variable domain (other parts from reference TRBV19 and TRBJ1-1): DGGITQSPKYLFRKEGQNVTLSCEQNLNHDAMYWYRQDPGQGLRLIYYSQIVNDFQKGDIAEGYSVSREKKESFPLTVTSAQKNPTAFYLCASSRLGEMNTEAFFGQGTRLTVV.

CDR3 in amino acids: CASISGGKLFF. The CDR3 nucleotides are TGTGCCAGTATTTCAGGGGGAAAACTGTTTTTT. The chain has TRBV19 and TRBJ1-4, with 7 bases fitting TRBD1. The V gene's germline CDR1 is LNHDA and CDR2 SQIVND (reference sequence). The CDR3 contains 11 residues. V shed 7 bases, J shed 10 bases, and the junction held 3 bases outside the gene matches. Combining the CDR3 with reference TRBV19 and TRBJ1-4 gives the whole variable domain DGGITQSPKYLFRKEGQNVTLSCEQNLNHDAMYWYRQDPGQGLRLIYYSQIVNDFQKGDIAEGYSVSREKKESFPLTVTSAQKNPTAFYLCASISGGKLFFGSGTQLSVL.

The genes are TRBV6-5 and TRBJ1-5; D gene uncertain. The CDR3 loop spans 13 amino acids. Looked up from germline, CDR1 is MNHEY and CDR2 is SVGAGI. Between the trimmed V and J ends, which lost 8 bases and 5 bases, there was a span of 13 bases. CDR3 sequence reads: CASSRRPDQPQHF. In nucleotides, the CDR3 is TGTGCCAGCTCCCGGCGGCCGGATCAGCCCCAGCATTTT.

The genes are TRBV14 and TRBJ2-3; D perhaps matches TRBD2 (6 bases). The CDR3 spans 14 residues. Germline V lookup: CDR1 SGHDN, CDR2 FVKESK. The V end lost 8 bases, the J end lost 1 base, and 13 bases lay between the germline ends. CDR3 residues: CASGGSRGTDTQYF. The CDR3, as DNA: TGTGCCAGCGGGGGGAGCAGAGGCACAGATACGCAGTATTTT. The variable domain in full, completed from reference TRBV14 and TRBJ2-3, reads EAGVTQFPSHSVIEKGQTVTLRCDPISGHDNLYWYRRVMGKEIKFLLHFVKESKQDESGMPNNRFLAERTGGTYSTLKVQPAELEDSGVYFCASGGSRGTDTQYFGPGTRLTVL.

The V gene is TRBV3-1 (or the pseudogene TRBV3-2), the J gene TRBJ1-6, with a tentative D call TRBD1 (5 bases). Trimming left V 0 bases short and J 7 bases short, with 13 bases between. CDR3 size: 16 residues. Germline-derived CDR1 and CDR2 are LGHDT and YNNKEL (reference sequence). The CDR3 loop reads CASSQDGPGGNSPLHF. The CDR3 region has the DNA TGTGCCAGCAGCCAAGACGGTCCTGGGGGGAATTCACCCCTCCACTTT.

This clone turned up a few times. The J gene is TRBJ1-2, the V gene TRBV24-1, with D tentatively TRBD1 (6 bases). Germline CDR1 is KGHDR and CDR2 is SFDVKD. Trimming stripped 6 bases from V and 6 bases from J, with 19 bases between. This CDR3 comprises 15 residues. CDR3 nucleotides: TGTGCCACCAGTCACAAACAGGGTGCGCAGGATGGCTACACCTTC. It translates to CATSHKQGAQDGYTF.

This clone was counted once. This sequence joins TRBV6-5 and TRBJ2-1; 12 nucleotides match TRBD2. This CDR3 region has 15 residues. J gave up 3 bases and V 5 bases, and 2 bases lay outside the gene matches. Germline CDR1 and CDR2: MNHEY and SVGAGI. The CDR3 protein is CASSRTSGNYNEQFF. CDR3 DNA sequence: TGTGCCAGCAGTCGGACTAGCGGGAACTACAATGAGCAGTTCTTC.

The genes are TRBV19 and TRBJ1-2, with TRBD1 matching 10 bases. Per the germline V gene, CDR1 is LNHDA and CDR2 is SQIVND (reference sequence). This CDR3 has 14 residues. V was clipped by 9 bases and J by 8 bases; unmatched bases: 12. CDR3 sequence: CASAPGQGIGGYTF. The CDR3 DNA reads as TGTGCCAGCGCCCCGGGACAGGGGATTGGAGGCTACACCTTC.

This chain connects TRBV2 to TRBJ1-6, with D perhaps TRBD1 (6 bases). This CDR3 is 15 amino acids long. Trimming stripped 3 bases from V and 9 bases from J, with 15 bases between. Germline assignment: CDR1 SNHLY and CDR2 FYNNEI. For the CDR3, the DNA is TGTGCCAGCAGTGACCCTCGCAGGGGAAGTTCACCCCTCCACTTT. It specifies CASSDPRRGSSPLHF.

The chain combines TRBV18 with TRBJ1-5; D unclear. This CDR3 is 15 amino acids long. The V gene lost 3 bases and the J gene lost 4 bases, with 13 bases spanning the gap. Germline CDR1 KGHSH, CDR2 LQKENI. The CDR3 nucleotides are TGTGCCAGCTCACCGCCGGGGAACGGGAATCAGCCCCAGCATTTT. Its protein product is CASSPPGNGNQPQHF.

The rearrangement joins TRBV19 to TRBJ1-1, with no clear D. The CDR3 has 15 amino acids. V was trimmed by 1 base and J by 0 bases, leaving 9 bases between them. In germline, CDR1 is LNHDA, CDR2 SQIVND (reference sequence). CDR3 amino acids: CASSIAQNMNTEAFF. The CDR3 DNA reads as TGTGCCAGTAGTATAGCGCAGAACATGAACACTGAAGCTTTCTTT. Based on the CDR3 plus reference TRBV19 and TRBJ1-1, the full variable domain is DGGITQSPKYLFRKEGQNVTLSCEQNLNHDAMYWYRQDPGQGLRLIYYSQIVNDFQKGDIAEGYSVSREKKESFPLTVTSAQKNPTAFYLCASSIAQNMNTEAFFGQGTRLTVV.

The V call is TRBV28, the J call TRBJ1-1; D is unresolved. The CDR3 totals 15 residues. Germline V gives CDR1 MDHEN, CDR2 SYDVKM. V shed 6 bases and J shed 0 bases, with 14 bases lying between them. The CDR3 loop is CASRSVGRLNTEAFF. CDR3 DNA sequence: TGTGCCAGCAGGTCTGTAGGGAGGCTGAACACTGAAGCTTTCTTT.

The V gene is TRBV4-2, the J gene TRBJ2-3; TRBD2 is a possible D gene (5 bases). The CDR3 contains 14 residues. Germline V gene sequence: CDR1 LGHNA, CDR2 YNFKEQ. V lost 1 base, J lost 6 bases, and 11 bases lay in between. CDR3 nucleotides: TGTGCCAGCAGCCAAGTCCCGGGGTGGGATACGCAGTATTTT. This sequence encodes CASSQVPGWDTQYF.

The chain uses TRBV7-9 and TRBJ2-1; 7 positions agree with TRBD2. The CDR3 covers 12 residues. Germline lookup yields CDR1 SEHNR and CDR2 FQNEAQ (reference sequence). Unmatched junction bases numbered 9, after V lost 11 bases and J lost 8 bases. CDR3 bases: TGTGCCGGGGACCCGGGACTACATGAGCAGTTCTTC. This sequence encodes CAGDPGLHEQFF. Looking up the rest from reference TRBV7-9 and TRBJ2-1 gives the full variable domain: DTGVSQNPRHKITKRGQNVTFRCDPISEHNRLYWYRQTLGQGPEFLTYFQNEAQLEKSRLLSDRFSAERPKGSFSTLEIQRTEQGDSAMYLCAGDPGLHEQFFGPGTRLTVL.

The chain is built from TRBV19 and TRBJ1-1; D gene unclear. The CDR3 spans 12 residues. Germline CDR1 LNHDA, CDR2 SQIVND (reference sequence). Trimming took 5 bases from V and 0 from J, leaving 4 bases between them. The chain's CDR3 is CASSSVNTEAFF. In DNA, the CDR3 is TGTGCCAGTAGTTCAGTGAACACTGAAGCTTTCTTT.

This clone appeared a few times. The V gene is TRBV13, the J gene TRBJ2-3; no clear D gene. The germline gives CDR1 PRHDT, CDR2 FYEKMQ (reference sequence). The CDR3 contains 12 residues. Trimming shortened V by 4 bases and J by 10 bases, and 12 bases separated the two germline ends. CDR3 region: CASSSASGAQYF. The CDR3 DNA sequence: TGTGCCAGCAGCTCCGCCTCGGGTGCGCAGTATTTT.

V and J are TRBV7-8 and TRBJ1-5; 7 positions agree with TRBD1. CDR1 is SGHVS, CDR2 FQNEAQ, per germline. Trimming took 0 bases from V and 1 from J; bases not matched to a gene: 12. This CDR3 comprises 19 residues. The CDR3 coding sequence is TGTGCCAGCAGCTTAGCCACCTTTGGTATAGGGGGCAGCAATCAGCCCCAGCATTTT. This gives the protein CASSLATFGIGGSNQPQHF. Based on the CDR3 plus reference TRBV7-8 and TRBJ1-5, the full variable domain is GAGVSQSPRYKVAKRGQDVALRCDPISGHVSLFWYQQALGQGPEFLTYFQNEAQLDKSGLPSDRFFAERPEGSVSTLKIQRTQQEDSAVYLCASSLATFGIGGSNQPQHFGDGTRLSIL.

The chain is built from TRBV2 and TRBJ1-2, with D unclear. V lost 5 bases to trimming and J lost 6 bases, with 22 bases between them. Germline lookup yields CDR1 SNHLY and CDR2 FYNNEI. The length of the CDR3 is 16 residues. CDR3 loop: CASSTRPRTSGDGYTF. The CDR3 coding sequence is TGTGCCAGCAGTACCCGACCCCGGACTTCGGGCGATGGCTACACCTTC.

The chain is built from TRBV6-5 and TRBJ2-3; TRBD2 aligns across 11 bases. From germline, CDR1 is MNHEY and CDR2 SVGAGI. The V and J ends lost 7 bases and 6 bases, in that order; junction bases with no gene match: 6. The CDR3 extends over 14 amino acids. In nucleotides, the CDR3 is TGTGCCAGCATGTTAGCGGGAGGGCTGGATACGCAGTATTTT. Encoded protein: CASMLAGGLDTQYF.

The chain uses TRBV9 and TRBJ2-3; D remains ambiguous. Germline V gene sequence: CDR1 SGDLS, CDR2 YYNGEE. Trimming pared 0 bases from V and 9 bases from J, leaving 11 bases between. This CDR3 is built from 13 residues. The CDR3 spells CASSVGSEETQYF. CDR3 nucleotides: TGTGCCAGCAGCGTAGGTAGTGAGGAGACGCAGTATTTT.